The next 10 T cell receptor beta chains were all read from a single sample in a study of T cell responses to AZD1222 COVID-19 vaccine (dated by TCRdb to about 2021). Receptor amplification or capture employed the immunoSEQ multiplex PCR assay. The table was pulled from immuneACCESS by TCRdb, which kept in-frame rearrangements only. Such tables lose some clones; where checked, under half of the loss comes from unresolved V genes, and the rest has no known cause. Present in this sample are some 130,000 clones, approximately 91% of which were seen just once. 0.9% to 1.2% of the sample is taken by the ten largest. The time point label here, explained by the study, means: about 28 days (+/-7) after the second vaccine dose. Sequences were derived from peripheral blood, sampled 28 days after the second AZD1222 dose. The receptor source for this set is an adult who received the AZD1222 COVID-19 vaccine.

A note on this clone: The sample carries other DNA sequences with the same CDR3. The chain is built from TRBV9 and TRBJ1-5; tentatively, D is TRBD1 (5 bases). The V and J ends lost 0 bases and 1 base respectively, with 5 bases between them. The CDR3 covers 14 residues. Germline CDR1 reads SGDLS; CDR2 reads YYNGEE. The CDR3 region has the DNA TGTGCCAGCAGCGTAGAGGGGAGCAATCAGCCCCAGCATTTT. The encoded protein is CASSVEGSNQPQHF.

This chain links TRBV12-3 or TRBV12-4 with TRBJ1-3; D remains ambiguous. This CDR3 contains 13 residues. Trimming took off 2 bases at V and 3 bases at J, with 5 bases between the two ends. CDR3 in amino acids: CASSLFGGNTIYF. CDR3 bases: TGTGCCAGCAGTTTATTCGGTGGAAACACCATATATTTT.

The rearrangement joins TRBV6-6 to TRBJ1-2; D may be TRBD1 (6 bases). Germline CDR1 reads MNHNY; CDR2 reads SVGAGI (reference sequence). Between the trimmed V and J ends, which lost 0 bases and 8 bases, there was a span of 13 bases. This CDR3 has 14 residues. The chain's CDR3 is CASSYSPRGDGYTF. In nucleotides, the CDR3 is TGTGCCAGCAGTTACTCTCCCAGGGGAGACGGCTACACCTTC.

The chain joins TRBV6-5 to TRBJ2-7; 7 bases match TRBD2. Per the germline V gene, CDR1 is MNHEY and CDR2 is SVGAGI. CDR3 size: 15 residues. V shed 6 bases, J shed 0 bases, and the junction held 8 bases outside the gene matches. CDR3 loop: CASREVLAISYEQYF. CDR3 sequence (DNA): TGTGCCAGCAGGGAGGTACTAGCGATCTCCTACGAGCAGTACTTC.

CDR3 bases: TGTGCCAGCAGCAGTATCGGGGGGACTGAAGCTTTCTTT. Translated, it gives CASSSIGGTEAFF. The chain combines TRBV7-6 with TRBJ1-1; TRBD1 is a possible D gene (5 bases). This CDR3 comprises 13 residues. Per the germline V gene, CDR1 is SGHVS and CDR2 is FNYEAQ. Trimming pared 5 bases from V and 5 bases from J, leaving 12 bases between.

The CDR3 DNA reads as TGTGCCAGCAGCGTAGACGAGGGCTACGAGCAGTACTTC. This sequence encodes CASSVDEGYEQYF. The chain links TRBV9 to TRBJ2-7, with a possible D match to TRBD2 (5 bases). Germline V lookup: CDR1 SGDLS, CDR2 YYNGEE. This CDR3 has 13 amino acids. V lost 0 bases and J 3 bases, leaving 7 bases between the germline ends.

The DNA for the CDR3 is TGTGCCAGCAGTTTATTAGGACAGGGAGGGGGTAATGAGCAGTTCTTC. It specifies CASSLLGQGGGNEQFF. V and J are TRBV28 and TRBJ2-1, with D possibly matching TRBD1 (8 bases). Trimming shortened V by 1 base and J by 7 bases, and 17 bases separated the two germline ends. CDR1 and CDR2 from the germline V gene are MDHEN and SYDVKM. CDR3 length: 16 residues.

The CDR3 here is CASGHWDEQYF. The CDR3 nucleotides read TGTGCCAGCGGACATTGGGACGAGCAGTACTTC. The chain links TRBV6-5 to TRBJ2-7; possibly TRBD1 for D (5 bases). Germline values: CDR1 MNHEY, CDR2 SVGAGI. This CDR3 is built from 11 residues. Trimming removed 8 bases at V and 5 bases at J, with 10 bases between.

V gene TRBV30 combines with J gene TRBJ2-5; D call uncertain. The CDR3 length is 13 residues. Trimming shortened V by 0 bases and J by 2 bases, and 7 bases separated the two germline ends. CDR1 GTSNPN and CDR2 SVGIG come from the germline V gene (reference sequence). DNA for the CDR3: TGTGCCTGGAGTGTAGGGCAGCAAGAGACCCAGTACTTC. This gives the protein CAWSVGQQETQYF. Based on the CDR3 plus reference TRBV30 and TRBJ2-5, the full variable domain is SQTIHQWPATLVQPVGSPLSLECTVEGTSNPNLYWYRQAAGRGLQLLFYSVGIGQISSEVPQNLSASRPQDRQFILSSKKLLLSDSGFYLCAWSVGQQETQYFGPGTRLLVL.

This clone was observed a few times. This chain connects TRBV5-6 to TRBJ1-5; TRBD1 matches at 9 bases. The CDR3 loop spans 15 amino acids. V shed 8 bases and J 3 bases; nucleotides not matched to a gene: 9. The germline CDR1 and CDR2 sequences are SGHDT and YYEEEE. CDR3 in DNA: TGTGCCAGATGGACCGGGACAGGGTACAATCAGCCCCAGCATTTT. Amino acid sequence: CARWTGTGYNQPQHF.